A single sample gave rise to the 10 T cell receptor beta chains below, sequenced in a study of shared clonotypes between healthy human individuals (dated by TCRdb to the early 2020s). Library preparation was by the immunoSEQ multiplex PCR assay. TCRdb stores this immuneACCESS table with in-frame sequences only. Part of the clones is absent; in the studies checked, under half of the shortfall reflects unresolved V genes, and no reason is known for the rest. For this sample there are approximately 2,300,000 clones; approximately 90% appear just once. The ten largest clones add up to more than 0.35% of the sample. Sample: naive CD4+ T cells from PBMCs. Read against the paper, the sample's cell subset or site label means: CD45RA+ positively selected. The receptors come from a young man in good health. Some clones in this sample may be carry-over from other donors' samples.

Regarding this clone: Other DNA sequences within the sample encode an identical CDR3. The chain uses TRBV6-6 and TRBJ1-2, with a tentative D call TRBD1 (5 bases). This CDR3 contains 15 residues. Germline V lookup: CDR1 MNHNY, CDR2 SVGAGI (reference sequence). Trimming shortened V by 3 bases and J by 2 bases, and 13 bases separated the two germline ends. In DNA, the CDR3 is TGTGCCAGCAGTTATTCCGGGACGGCCAACTATGGCTACACCTTC. This codes for CASSYSGTANYGYTF.

V is TRBV7-2 and J is TRBJ2-7, with TRBD1 identical over 7 bases. This CDR3 is 14 amino acids long. The germline V gene encodes CDR1 SGHTA and CDR2 FQGNSA. With 4 bases clipped from V and 3 bases from J, the junction kept 6 bases outside the gene matches. CDR3 coding DNA: TGTGCCAGCAGCTATGACAGGGTCGGCTACGAGCAGTACTTC. This gives the protein CASSYDRVGYEQYF.

The chain is built from TRBV27 and TRBJ1-2; 10 nucleotides agree with TRBD1. V lost 1 base, J lost 6 bases, and 2 bases stayed unmatched. The germline gives CDR1 MNHEY, CDR2 SMNVEV (reference sequence). CDR3 length equals 14 residues. CDR3 protein: CASSLFGTGDGYTF. CDR3 in DNA: TGTGCCAGCAGTTTATTCGGGACAGGGGATGGCTACACCTTC.

V is TRBV6-5 and J is TRBJ1-2; D not resolved. From germline, CDR1 is MNHEY and CDR2 SVGAGI. V shed 10 bases and J shed 0 bases, with 9 bases lying between them. The CDR3 loop spans 12 amino acids. The CDR3 nucleotides are TGTGCCACCACAAGTTCTAACTATGGCTACACCTTC. This encodes CATTSSNYGYTF.

This chain uses TRBV19 with TRBJ1-5; D is uncertain. Germline V gene data show CDR1 as LNHDA and CDR2 as SQIVND (reference sequence). This CDR3 spans 13 amino acids. The V end lost 8 bases, the J end lost 0 bases, and 8 bases lay between the germline ends. The CDR3 reads CASRNYSNQPQHF. The CDR3 bases are TGTGCCAGTCGGAACTATAGCAATCAGCCCCAGCATTTT.

This clone was observed a handful of times. This chain's CDR3 is CASSLSPPWVGTGELFF. The CDR3 region has the DNA TGTGCCAGCAGCTTAAGTCCCCCTTGGGTGGGCACCGGGGAGCTGTTTTTT. This chain uses TRBV7-3 with TRBJ2-2; unclear D gene. V was pared by 1 base and J by 4 bases, with 16 bases between. Germline CDR1 SGHTA, CDR2 FQGTGA. CDR3 length equals 17 residues.

The chain uses TRBV28 and TRBJ2-6; the D gene is possibly TRBD1 (5 bases). The CDR3 spans 19 residues. CDR1 and CDR2 from the germline V gene are MDHEN and SYDVKM. Trimming took off 2 bases at V and 0 bases at J, with 17 bases between the two ends. Here the CDR3 reads CASSLNLGRPHSGANVLTF. The DNA of the CDR3 is TGTGCCAGCAGTTTAAACCTGGGGCGACCCCACTCTGGGGCCAACGTCCTGACTTTC.

This clone has only one observation. The V call is TRBV5-1, the J call TRBJ2-7; a weak D match, TRBD1 (5 bases). The CDR3 has 15 amino acids. Germline V gene sequence: CDR1 SGHRS, CDR2 YFSETQ. V was trimmed by 4 bases and J by 0 bases, leaving 14 bases between them. In DNA form, the CDR3 reads TGCGCCAGCAGCCGAGGACATAGTCTCTCCTACGAGCAGTACTTC. Translation gives CASSRGHSLSYEQYF.

The gene calls are TRBV12-5 and TRBJ2-3; TRBD2 agrees at 9 bases. The CDR3 sequence is 14 residues long. CDR1 LGHNT and CDR2 FRNRAP come from the germline V gene. V dropped 5 bases and J dropped 8; count of bases not matched to a gene: 8. This CDR3 reads CASGVAASGATQYF. Written as DNA, the CDR3 is TGTGCTAGTGGTGTAGCAGCTAGCGGGGCTACGCAGTATTTT.

The chain couples TRBV7-6 to TRBJ2-3; a possible D gene is TRBD2 (6 bases). V was shortened by 1 base and J by 4 bases, with 9 bases between the two germline ends. The length of the CDR3 is 14 residues. CDR1 and CDR2 (germline): SGHVS, FNYEAQ. The CDR3 protein is CASSLELAPDTQYF. CDR3 in DNA: TGTGCCAGCAGCTTAGAACTAGCCCCAGATACGCAGTATTTT. Variable domain in full (rest from reference TRBV7-6 and TRBJ2-3): GAGVSQSPRYKVTKRGQDVALRCDPISGHVSLYWYRQALGQGPEFLTYFNYEAQQDKSGLPNDRFSAERPEGSISTLTIQRTEQRDSAMYRCASSLELAPDTQYFGPGTRLTVL.